This passage covers 30 T cell receptor beta chains from one sample sequenced in a study of CD8 T cells in Susac syndrome. RNA was extracted with the RNeasy kit, and a quantity of 0.5 to 1 ug was reverse transcribed using random hexamers. TCRdb ran MiXCR on the immunoSEQ multiplex PCR reads and lists one entry per CDR3 protein. Among 150,000 to 180,000 distinct CDR3 sequences listed, over 85% were seen once. The sample consisted of CD8+ T cells from PBMCs. The receptors here all came from a human donor with multiple sclerosis.

This chain uses TRBV5-1 with TRBJ1-2, with TRBD1 matching over 9 bases. This CDR3 contains 13 residues. With 4 bases clipped from V and 6 bases from J, the junction kept 4 bases outside the gene matches. CDR1 and CDR2 from the germline V gene are SGHRS and YFSETQ. The CDR3 protein is CASSRDRDDGYTF. CDR3 DNA sequence: TGCGCCAGCAGCCGGGACAGGGATGATGGCTACACCTTC.

CDR3 in amino acids: CAARTGKNQPQHF. The CDR3 DNA follows: TGTGCCGCCAGGACAGGCAAAAATCAGCCCCAGCATTTT. This chain connects TRBV12-3 or TRBV12-4 to TRBJ1-5, with 7 bases matching TRBD1. The ends lost 11 bases at V and 4 bases at J; junction bases unmatched: 8. The CDR3 covers 13 residues.

This chain connects TRBV29-1 to TRBJ2-1; D possibly uses TRBD1 or TRBD2 (5 bases each). This CDR3 contains 16 residues. Germline loops: CDR1 SQVTM, CDR2 ANQGSEA. Trimming pared 0 bases from V and 0 bases from J, leaving 12 bases between. The CDR3 is CSVEDHEGSSYNEQFF. CDR3 bases: TGCAGCGTTGAAGATCATGAGGGGAGCTCCTACAATGAGCAGTTCTTC.

The chain employs TRBV29-1 and TRBJ2-1; possibly TRBD1 for D (7 bases). Germline V gene lookup returns CDR1 SQVTM and CDR2 ANQGSEA. The CDR3 contains 15 residues. The V end lost 4 bases, the J end lost 2 bases, and 15 bases lay between the germline ends. The CDR3 sequence: CSVVGRGVTYNEQFF. The CDR3 DNA reads as TGCAGCGTTGTCGGCAGGGGGGTGACCTACAATGAGCAGTTCTTC.

V gene TRBV7-2 combines with J gene TRBJ2-5; D remains unclear. CDR3 length: 15 amino acids. Trimming removed 4 bases at V and 1 base at J, with 13 bases between. In germline, CDR1 is SGHTA, CDR2 FQGNSA. CDR3 coding DNA: TGTGCCAGCAGCTCCTTCCCCGTCCTCCAAGAGACCCAGTACTTC. It codes for CASSSFPVLQETQYF.

The V and J genes are TRBV4-1 and TRBJ2-7; D is ambiguous. This CDR3 is built from 14 residues. Between the trimmed V and J ends, which lost 1 base and 1 base, there was a span of 8 bases. Germline assignment: CDR1 MGHRA and CDR2 YSYEKL. The CDR3 spells CASSQVVGSYEQYF. CDR3 nucleotides: TGCGCCAGCAGCCAAGTAGTGGGGTCCTACGAGCAGTACTTC.

The table lists this clonotype with a count of one. This chain joins TRBV2 and TRBJ2-2, with D possibly being TRBD1 (5 bases). V gave up 6 bases and J gave up 4 bases, with 9 bases separating them. Germline values: CDR1 SNHLY, CDR2 FYNNEI. The CDR3 length is 13 residues. The chain's CDR3 is CASRGLGTGELFF. As DNA, the CDR3 is TGTGCCAGCAGGGGGCTCGGCACCGGGGAGCTGTTTTTT.

The V and J genes are TRBV9 and TRBJ2-3; D could derive from TRBD1 or TRBD2 (6 bases each). Looked up from germline, CDR1 is SGDLS and CDR2 is YYNGEE. The CDR3 runs 16 residues. Trimming cost V 2 bases and J 1 base, with 14 bases left between them. In DNA form, the CDR3 reads TGTGCCAGCAGCGTGGAGGGGGGAACCCGCACAGATACGCAGTATTTT. This codes for CASSVEGGTRTDTQYF.

The rearrangement uses TRBV7-2 and TRBJ1-5; a weak D match, TRBD1 (5 bases). V gave up 1 base and J gave up 8 bases, with 12 bases separating them. This CDR3 comprises 14 residues. Germline V gives CDR1 SGHTA, CDR2 FQGNSA. The CDR3 is CASSLGQGGKPQHF. Written as DNA, the CDR3 is TGTGCCAGCAGCTTAGGGCAGGGCGGTAAGCCCCAGCATTTT.

V is TRBV12-5 and J is TRBJ2-1, with D perhaps TRBD2 (5 bases). Germline V lookup: CDR1 LGHNT, CDR2 FRNRAP. CDR3 length equals 13 residues. Trimming pared 6 bases from V and 4 bases from J, leaving 10 bases between. The CDR3 region is CASGHTSYNEQFF. Written as DNA, the CDR3 is TGTGCTAGTGGCCATACTAGTTACAATGAGCAGTTCTTC.

The genes are TRBV7-6 and TRBJ2-1, with 8 bases aligning to TRBD2. CDR3 size: 17 residues. Germline V gene data show CDR1 as SGHVS and CDR2 as FNYEAQ. The J segment lost 6 bases and the V segment lost 1 base, leaving 11 bases of the junction unmatched. The CDR3 loop is CASSLGQRGFPPNEQFF. The CDR3 coding sequence is TGTGCCAGCAGCTTAGGTCAGCGGGGGTTTCCCCCCAATGAGCAGTTCTTC.

The chain couples TRBV15 to TRBJ2-3; no firm D call. CDR1 is LNHNV and CDR2 is YYDKDF in the germline V gene (reference sequence). The CDR3 loop spans 15 amino acids. The ends were cut back, 5 bases at V and 1 base at J, with 13 bases in the middle. CDR3 sequence (DNA): TGTGCCACCAGCGGACCTCAAACAGGCACAGATACGCAGTATTTT. Its protein product is CATSGPQTGTDTQYF.

The chain recombines TRBV6-2 or TRBV6-3 with TRBJ2-7, with a weak D call TRBD1 (6 bases). The CDR3 consists of 14 residues. The V end lost 6 bases, the J end lost 3 bases, and 15 bases lay between the germline ends. Germline CDR1 reads MNHEY; CDR2 reads SVGEGT. CDR3 loop: CASRLWDTDYEQYF. The CDR3 DNA reads as TGTGCCAGCAGACTATGGGACACCGACTACGAGCAGTACTTC.

The chain is built from TRBV12-3 or TRBV12-4 and TRBJ1-5; D may be TRBD1 (5 bases). V was cut by 6 bases and J by 7 bases, with 10 bases left in between. CDR3 length: 12 amino acids. CDR3 DNA sequence: TGTGCCAGCAGCAGTTGGGGCCAGCCCCAGCATTTT. Protein: CASSSWGQPQHF.

The chain uses TRBV3-1 and TRBJ2-5; tentatively, D is TRBD2 (5 bases). V gave up 0 bases and J gave up 3 bases, with 14 bases separating them. This CDR3 is 16 amino acids long. The germline V gene encodes CDR1 LGHDT and CDR2 YNNKEL (reference sequence). As DNA, the CDR3 is TGTGCCAGCAGCCAAGAGGTCATTAACGGGGAAGAGACCCAGTACTTC. It codes for CASSQEVINGEETQYF.

The chain joins TRBV7-8 to TRBJ2-7; 7 bases line up with TRBD1. Germline V lookup: CDR1 SGHVS, CDR2 FQNEAQ. The length of the CDR3 is 15 residues. The V gene end was trimmed by 1 base and the J gene end by 2 bases; junction bases not matched to a gene: 5. The DNA for the CDR3 is TGTGCCAGCAGCTTAGACAGGGGTTACACCTACGAGCAGTACTTC. This sequence encodes CASSLDRGYTYEQYF.

The chain is built from TRBV3-1 and TRBJ2-3; a weak D match, TRBD2 (6 bases). This CDR3 contains 12 residues. Germline assignment: CDR1 LGHDT and CDR2 YNNKEL (reference sequence). V lost 6 bases to trimming and J lost 4 bases, with 8 bases between them. Here the CDR3 reads CASRTGADTQYF. CDR3 coding DNA: TGTGCCAGCAGAACGGGGGCAGATACGCAGTATTTT.

CDR3: CAWSPSSGQPQHF. The CDR3, as DNA: TGTGCCTGGAGTCCATCCTCTGGTCAGCCCCAGCATTTT. This chain uses TRBV30 with TRBJ1-5; D gene uncertain. This CDR3 region has 13 residues. Per germline, CDR1 GTSNPN and CDR2 SVGIG (reference sequence). V was shortened by 2 bases and J by 6 bases, with 11 bases between the two germline ends.

The J gene is TRBJ2-3, the V gene TRBV3-1, with 9 bases matching TRBD2. The junction had 7 bases not matched to a gene; V was cut back by 4 bases and J by 2 bases. Germline loops: CDR1 LGHDT, CDR2 YNNKEL (reference sequence). This CDR3 region has 16 residues. The CDR3 spells CASSRIAGANTDTQYF. For the CDR3, the DNA is TGTGCCAGCAGCCGCATAGCGGGGGCTAACACAGATACGCAGTATTTT.

The V and J genes are TRBV12-3 or TRBV12-4 and TRBJ1-1; TRBD1 matches 7 bases. Trimming took 6 bases from V and 6 from J; bases not matched to a gene: 10. The CDR3 length is 14 residues. The CDR3: CASSHQGEAPEAFF. The CDR3, as DNA: TGTGCCAGCAGCCACCAGGGGGAGGCCCCTGAAGCTTTCTTT.

The chain recombines TRBV2 with TRBJ1-1; no clear D. Germline CDR1 reads SNHLY; CDR2 reads FYNNEI. The CDR3 consists of 15 residues. V was cut by 2 bases and J by 1 base, with 11 bases left in between. The CDR3 protein is CASSEWPSENTEAFF. The CDR3 bases are TGTGCCAGCAGTGAATGGCCTTCGGAGAACACTGAAGCTTTCTTT.

The V and J genes are TRBV7-9 and TRBJ1-6; D uncertain. The CDR3 totals 16 residues. CDR1 is SEHNR, CDR2 FQNEAQ, per germline (reference sequence). V was shortened by 5 bases and J by 6 bases, with 17 bases between the two germline ends. CDR3 nucleotides: TGTGCCAGCAGCGTTTACGTGAGCAGGACTAATTCACCCCTCCACTTT. It specifies CASSVYVSRTNSPLHF.

V usage is TRBV29-1 and J usage is TRBJ2-1; 8 bases align to TRBD1. J lost 7 bases, V lost 6 bases, and 8 bases had no gene match. Germline CDR1 SQVTM, CDR2 ANQGSEA. CDR3 length equals 13 residues. The CDR3 protein is CSVTGGGFNEQFF. The CDR3 nucleotides read TGCAGCGTCACAGGGGGAGGCTTTAATGAGCAGTTCTTC.

The chain uses TRBV27 and TRBJ2-7, with D possibly being TRBD1 or TRBD2 (5 bases each). In germline, CDR1 is MNHEY, CDR2 SMNVEV (reference sequence). The CDR3 has 14 amino acids. V dropped 4 bases and J dropped 5 bases, with 15 bases sitting between them. CDR3 in amino acids: CASSYRDPRDEQYF. The CDR3 DNA sequence: TGTGCCAGCAGTTACCGGGACCCTCGGGACGAGCAGTACTTC.

The chain joins TRBV27 to TRBJ1-6; 9 bases map to TRBD1. The V gene end was trimmed by 6 bases and the J gene end by 9 bases; junction bases not matched to a gene: 9. Germline values: CDR1 MNHEY, CDR2 SMNVEV (reference sequence). CDR3 size: 15 residues. CDR3 nucleotides: TGTGCCAGCAGCACTCTCCCGGGACAGGGTTCACCCCTCCACTTT. Its protein product is CASSTLPGQGSPLHF.

The chain joins TRBV20-1 to TRBJ2-2; no definite D call. This CDR3 comprises 13 residues. Germline CDR1 DFQATT, CDR2 SNEGSKA (reference sequence). The ends were cut back, 5 bases at V and 7 bases at J, with 14 bases in the middle. The CDR3 DNA sequence: TGCAGTGCTCTCCGGACGAGAGACGGGGAGCTGTTTTTT. Translating it yields CSALRTRDGELFF.

The rearrangement uses TRBV12-3 or TRBV12-4 and TRBJ1-5; D gene ambiguous. With 3 bases removed from V and 8 bases from J, the gap between germline ends came to 14 bases. The CDR3 contains 14 residues. CDR3 nucleotides: TGTGCCAGCAGTTTTACTGGGATTGGGAAGCCCCAGCATTTT. Its translation is CASSFTGIGKPQHF.

This clonotype appeared a single time. The chain couples TRBV25-1 to TRBJ2-3; 7 positions match TRBD1. CDR1 is MGHDK and CDR2 is SYGVNS in the germline V gene. This CDR3 has 16 residues. V lost 5 bases, J lost 9 bases, and 17 bases stayed unmatched. The CDR3: CASSSIGETGEITQYF. CDR3 DNA: TGTGCCAGCAGTTCGATTGGGGAAACAGGGGAAATAACGCAGTATTTT.

The chain joins TRBV20-1 to TRBJ2-5, with 8 bases that match TRBD2. The CDR3 contains 17 residues. CDR1 and CDR2 (germline): DFQATT, SNEGSKA (reference sequence). The junction had 11 bases not matched to a gene; V was cut back by 1 base and J by 1 base. The CDR3: CSARVAGGQGAQETQYF. CDR3 nucleotide sequence: TGCAGTGCTAGAGTCGCGGGGGGCCAGGGAGCCCAAGAGACCCAGTACTTC.

V and J are TRBV12-3 or TRBV12-4 and TRBJ2-7, with D perhaps given as TRBD1 or TRBD2 (5 bases each). The CDR3 extends over 15 amino acids. V was shortened by 7 bases and J by 3 bases, with 19 bases between the two germline ends. The CDR3, as DNA: TGTGCCAGCATTTATGGCTTGGGGGTTGTCTACGAGCAGTACTTC. This gives the protein CASIYGLGVVYEQYF.